A selection of T cell receptor beta chains follows, all from one sample in a study of T cells in Graves' hyperthyroidism and ophthalmopathy. TCRdb reprocessed the multiplex PCR reads via MiXCR and lists one record per CDR3 protein. The table includes hundreds of thousands of distinct CDR3 sequences, 35% to 45% detected once. Sequenced: blood. These receptors were taken from a man aged 18-30 years with Graves' hyperthyroidism. CDR3s include the opening cysteine and the closing phenylalanine or tryptophan. Each record gives: V gene, J gene, CDR3 protein.

v_gene: TRBV29-1; j_gene: TRBJ1-1; CDR3aa: CSVKGSTEAFF
v_gene: TRBV29-1; j_gene: TRBJ2-2; CDR3aa: CSVVLAVGAGELFF
v_gene: TRBV5-1; j_gene: TRBJ2-7; CDR3aa: CASRPDRAADEQYF
v_gene: TRBV3-1; j_gene: TRBJ2-7; CDR3aa: CASSKDGATYEQYF
v_gene: TRBV7-3; j_gene: TRBJ1-5; CDR3aa: CASSSDISNQPQHF
v_gene: TRBV2; j_gene: TRBJ2-1; CDR3aa: CASSVGGSSYNEQFF
v_gene: TRBV20-1; j_gene: TRBJ1-5; CDR3aa: CSARYRGSNQPQHF
v_gene: TRBV20-1; j_gene: TRBJ2-5; CDR3aa: CSARDAGAGGPETQYF
v_gene: TRBV7-6; j_gene: TRBJ2-7; CDR3aa: CASSLRGGTDEQYF
v_gene: TRBV12-3/TRBV12-4; j_gene: TRBJ2-7; CDR3aa: CASRRGTASHEQYF
v_gene: TRBV7-3; j_gene: TRBJ2-7; CDR3aa: CASSYPIDRGDYEQYF
v_gene: TRBV7-2; j_gene: TRBJ2-6; CDR3aa: CASTPSVRGSSGANVLTF
v_gene: TRBV6-5; j_gene: TRBJ2-5; CDR3aa: CASSAVAGGTQYF
v_gene: TRBV9; j_gene: TRBJ2-2; CDR3aa: CASSLQGAQSDGELFF